This TCR beta chain was observed in a study of neoadjuvant anti-PD-1 for oral cavity cancer. The study, taken as a whole, reports: Pretreatment Treg/Th17 ratio correlated inversely with post-treatment tumor clonality. Each response group had just a few patients in TCR analyses.

To note about this clone: Its matching antigen is unknown.

Time point defined: after neoadjuvant nivolumab, at surgical resection. Measured with immunoSEQ multiplex PCR; TCRdb has only the in-frame clones, and not every one. Among a few thousand clones listed, 59% were seen once. This CDR3 comprises 15 residues. V lost 0 bases to trimming and J lost 4 bases, with 10 bases between them. In germline, CDR1 is LGHNA, CDR2 YNFKEQ. The chain is built from TRBV4-2 and TRBJ2-1; D gene uncertain. The material was tumor tissue, obtained after nivolumab (anti-PD-1) treatment. This clonotype originated in a person between 40 and 79 years old with oral cavity squamous cell carcinoma. The CDR3 reads CASSQETYGYNEQFF. CDR3 DNA sequence: TGTGCCAGCAGCCAAGAAACCTACGGTTACAATGAGCAGTTCTTC.